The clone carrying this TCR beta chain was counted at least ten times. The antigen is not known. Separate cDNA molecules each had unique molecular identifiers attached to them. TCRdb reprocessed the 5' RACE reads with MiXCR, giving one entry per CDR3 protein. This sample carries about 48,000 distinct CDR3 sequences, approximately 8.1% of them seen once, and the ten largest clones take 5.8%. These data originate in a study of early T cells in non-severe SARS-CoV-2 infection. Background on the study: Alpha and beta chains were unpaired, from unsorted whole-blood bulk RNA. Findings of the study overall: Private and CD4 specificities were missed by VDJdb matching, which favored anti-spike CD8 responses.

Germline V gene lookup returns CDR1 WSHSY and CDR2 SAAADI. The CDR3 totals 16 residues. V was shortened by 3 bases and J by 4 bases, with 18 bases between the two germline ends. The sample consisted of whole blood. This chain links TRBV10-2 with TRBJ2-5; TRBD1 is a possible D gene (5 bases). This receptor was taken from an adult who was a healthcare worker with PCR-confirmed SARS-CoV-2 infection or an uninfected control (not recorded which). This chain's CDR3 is CASSENSDITGETQYF. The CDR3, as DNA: TGCGCCAGCAGTGAAAATTCGGACATTACGGGAGAGACCCAGTACTTC.